This TCR beta chain was profiled in a study of T cells in localized non-small cell lung cancer. Lung adjacent to the tumor, free of atypia, was sampled at least 2 cm from its margin. Study findings and constraints: A denser population of T cells in blood accompanied longer overall survival. Highest T cell clonality was seen in uninvolved adjacent lung, surpassing that measured in tumor.

Measured with immunoSEQ multiplex PCR; TCRdb has only the in-frame clones, and not every one. The table lists about 1,200 clones, about 20% of them singletons. Note on this clone: Its matching antigen is unknown.

The V and J ends lost 5 bases and 2 bases, in that order; junction bases with no gene match: 3. The CDR3 is 15 residues long. CDR1 and CDR2 (germline): MNHGY, SAAAGT. The clonotype comes from a man between 40 and 69 years old with stage I lung adenocarcinoma. The chain combines TRBV6-8 with TRBJ2-6; 7 nucleotides match TRBD1. The source was normal lung tissue next to the tumor, collected before any cancer treatment. Here the CDR3 reads CASSQQGTGANVLTF. CDR3 nucleotides: TGTGCCAGCAGTCAACAGGGGACTGGGGCCAACGTCCTGACTTTC.